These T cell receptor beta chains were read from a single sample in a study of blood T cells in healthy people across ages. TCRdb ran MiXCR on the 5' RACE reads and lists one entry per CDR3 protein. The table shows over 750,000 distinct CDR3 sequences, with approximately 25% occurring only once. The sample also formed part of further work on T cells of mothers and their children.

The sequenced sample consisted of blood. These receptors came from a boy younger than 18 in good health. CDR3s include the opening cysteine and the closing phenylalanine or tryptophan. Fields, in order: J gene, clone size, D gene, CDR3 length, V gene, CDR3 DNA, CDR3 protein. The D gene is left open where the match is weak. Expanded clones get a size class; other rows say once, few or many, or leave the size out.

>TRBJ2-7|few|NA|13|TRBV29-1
TGCAGCGCCTTGGGGGGGGACACCTACGAGCAGTACTTC
CSALGGDTYEQYF
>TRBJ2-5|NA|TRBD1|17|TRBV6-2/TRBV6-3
TGTGCCAGCAGTTATATCTTGGACAGGGGATTCCAAGAGACCCAGTACTTC
CASSYILDRGFQETQYF
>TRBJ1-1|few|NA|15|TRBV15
TGTGCCACCAGCAGAGCTGGTAGGACGGACACTGAAGCTTTCTTT
CATSRAGRTDTEAFF
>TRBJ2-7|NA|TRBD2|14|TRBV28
TGTGCCAGCAGCACACAGGGACTAGAGTACGAGCAGTACTTC
CASSTQGLEYEQYF
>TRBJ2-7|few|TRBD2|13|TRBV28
TGTGCCACCTCGGGCGGGGGGAACTACGAGCAGTACTTC
CATSGGGNYEQYF
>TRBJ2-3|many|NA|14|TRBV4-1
TGCGCCAGCAGCTACAGGGTTGGCACAGATACGCAGTATTTT
CASSYRVGTDTQYF
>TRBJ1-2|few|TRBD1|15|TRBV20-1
TGCAGTGCTAGAGATCAGACAGGGGGGTTGTATGGCTACACCTTC
CSARDQTGGLYGYTF
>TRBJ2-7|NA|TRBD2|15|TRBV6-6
TGTGCCAGCAGGAAGGGGACTAGCGGTACCTACGAGCAGTACTTC
CASRKGTSGTYEQYF
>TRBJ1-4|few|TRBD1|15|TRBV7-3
TGTGCCAGCAGCTTCCGAGGGACAGGGGGAGAAAAACTGTTTTTT
CASSFRGTGGEKLFF
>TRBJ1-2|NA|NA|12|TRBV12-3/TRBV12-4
TGTGCCAGCAGTATAGGGGGTTACGGCTACACCTTC
CASSIGGYGYTF
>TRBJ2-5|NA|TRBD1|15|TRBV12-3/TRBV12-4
TGTGCCAGCAGTATCAACAGGGGCCACCAAGAGACCCAGTACTTC
CASSINRGHQETQYF
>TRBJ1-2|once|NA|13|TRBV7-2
TGTGCCAGCAGCTCGATGGTATCGTATGGCTACACCTTC
CASSSMVSYGYTF
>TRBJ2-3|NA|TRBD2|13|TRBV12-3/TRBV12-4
TGTGCCAGCAGTTCCCAAACTAGCGCCGCGCAGTATTTT
CASSSQTSAAQYF
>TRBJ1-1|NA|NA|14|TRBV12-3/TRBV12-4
TGTGCCAGCACCAATCTTTTGATAGGGCCTGAAGCTTTCTTT
CASTNLLIGPEAFF
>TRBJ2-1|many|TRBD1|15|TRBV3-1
TGTGCCAGCAGCCACACCGGGACAGGGGTCCATGAGCAGTTCTTC
CASSHTGTGVHEQFF
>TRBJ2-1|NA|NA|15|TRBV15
TGTGCCACCAGCAGAGACCGCGGGACACTCAATGAGCAGTTCTTC
CATSRDRGTLNEQFF
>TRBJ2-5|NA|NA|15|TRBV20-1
TGCAGTGCTAGAGATCAGTTGTCAGGGGGGGAGACCCAGTACTTC
CSARDQLSGGETQYF
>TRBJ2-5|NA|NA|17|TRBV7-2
TGTGCCAGCAGCCCCCTAAGACCGCGGGACCGGAAAGAGACCCAGTACTTC
CASSPLRPRDRKETQYF
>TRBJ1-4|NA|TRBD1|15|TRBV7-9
TGTGCCAGCAGCCCGTTGGGACAGGGAGATGAAAAACTGTTTTTT
CASSPLGQGDEKLFF
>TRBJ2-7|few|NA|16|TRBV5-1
TGCGCCAGCAGCTTCGGATTGGCGGGAAGTAGGGACGAGCAGTACTTC
CASSFGLAGSRDEQYF
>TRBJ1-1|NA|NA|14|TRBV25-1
TGTGCCAGCAGTGACAGCCTTACTGAAACTGAAGCTTTCTTT
CASSDSLTETEAFF
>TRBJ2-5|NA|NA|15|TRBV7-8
TGTGCCAGCAGCTTAGCAGAAGGGCGGGCAGAGACCCAGTACTTC
CASSLAEGRAETQYF
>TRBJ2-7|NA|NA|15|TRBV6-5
TGTGCCAGCAGCCCCCAGGTTGGAGGGGTGTACGAGCAGTACTTC
CASSPQVGGVYEQYF
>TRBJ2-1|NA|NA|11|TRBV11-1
TGTGCCAGCAGCGTTGAATATGAGCAGTTCTTC
CASSVEYEQFF
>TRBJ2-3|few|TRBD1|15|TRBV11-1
TGTGCCAGCAGCTTAGCCACCGGGACAGCAGATACGCAGTATTTT
CASSLATGTADTQYF